These T cell receptor beta chains were read from a single sample in a study of T cells after yellow fever vaccination. TCRdb re-derived calls from the 5' RACE reads in MiXCR, one entry per CDR3 protein. The table records 180,000 or so distinct CDR3 sequences, 9.5% to 12% of them present only once. The specimen was CD8+ T cells sorted from PBMCs, collected 15 days after the yellow fever booster vaccination. These receptor sequences come from a man aged 18 to 30 who received the YFV17D yellow fever vaccine. Each CDR3 is given with its conserved first and last residue. Each record gives: clone size, V gene, D gene, J gene, CDR3 protein, CDR3 DNA. The D gene is left open where the match is weak. Expanded clones are given a class, and other clones once, few, many or no size at all.

size: .
V: TRBV9
D: TRBD1
J: TRBJ1-1
CDR3: CASSLAPGQGDTEAFF
DNA: TGTGCCAGCAGCCTCGCCCCGGGACAGGGGGACACTGAAGCTTTCTTT

size: few
V: TRBV7-9
D: .
J: TRBJ1-2
CDR3: CASSHTIPSLISNYGYTF
DNA: TGTGCCAGCAGCCATACTATACCATCGCTAATATCTAACTATGGCTACACCTTC

size: .
V: TRBV11-2
D: .
J: TRBJ1-1
CDR3: CASSFTAVGGTTFGADMNTEAFF
DNA: TGTGCCAGCAGCTTTACGGCTGTCGGGGGGACAACTTTTGGGGCCGATATGAACACTGAAGCTTTCTTT

size: few
V: TRBV6-6
D: .
J: TRBJ1-2
CDR3: CASTQAGGYGYTF
DNA: TGTGCCAGCACCCAGGCGGGAGGCTATGGCTACACCTTC

size: few
V: TRBV4-2
D: .
J: TRBJ1-5
CDR3: CASSQDLGFQPQHF
DNA: TGTGCCAGCAGCCAAGACTTGGGTTTTCAGCCCCAGCATTTT

size: .
V: TRBV7-3
D: .
J: TRBJ1-2
CDR3: CASSPSSTSTYGYTF
DNA: TGTGCCAGCAGCCCCTCCTCGACCTCAACTTATGGCTACACCTTC

size: .
V: TRBV12-3/TRBV12-4
D: .
J: TRBJ2-5
CDR3: CASRGDQETQYF
DNA: TGTGCCAGCAGGGGGGACCAAGAGACCCAGTACTTC

size: few
V: TRBV6-5
D: TRBD2
J: TRBJ2-5
CDR3: CASSYGTSKSETQYF
DNA: TGTGCCAGCAGTTATGGGACTAGCAAGTCGGAGACCCAGTACTTC

size: .
V: TRBV6-2/TRBV6-3
D: .
J: TRBJ1-1
CDR3: CASSRPNTEAFF
DNA: TGTGCCAGCAGTCGTCCGAACACTGAAGCTTTCTTT

size: many
V: TRBV7-2
D: TRBD1
J: TRBJ2-5
CDR3: CASSLPGTGAPEETQYF
DNA: TGTGCCAGCAGCTTACCCGGGACAGGGGCTCCGGAAGAGACCCAGTACTTC

size: .
V: TRBV15
D: TRBD1
J: TRBJ1-2
CDR3: CATSTRTGDPSNYGYTF
DNA: TGTGCCACCAGCACACGGACAGGGGATCCCTCTAACTATGGCTACACCTTC

size: few
V: TRBV12-3/TRBV12-4
D: .
J: TRBJ2-7
CDR3: CASGGFYEQYF
DNA: TGTGCCAGCGGGGGGTTCTACGAGCAGTACTTC

size: .
V: TRBV3-1
D: .
J: TRBJ2-3
CDR3: CASSQDKFVSPGDTQYF
DNA: TGTGCCAGCAGCCAAGACAAGTTCGTATCACCGGGGGATACGCAGTATTTT

size: .
V: TRBV7-9
D: .
J: TRBJ2-3
CDR3: CASSLAARTDTQYF
DNA: TGTGCCAGCAGCTTAGCGGCCCGCACAGATACGCAGTATTTT

size: few
V: TRBV7-3
D: .
J: TRBJ2-1
CDR3: CASSPPGGNHEQFF
DNA: TGTGCCAGCAGCCCCCCAGGGGGGAACCATGAGCAGTTCTTC

size: few
V: TRBV11-2
D: .
J: TRBJ2-7
CDR3: CASAIYEQYF
DNA: TGTGCCAGTGCAATCTACGAGCAGTACTTC

size: .
V: TRBV10-1
D: .
J: TRBJ2-2
CDR3: CASSVKGGFNTGELFF
DNA: TGCGCCAGCAGTGTCAAGGGTGGCTTTAACACCGGGGAGCTGTTTTTT

size: few
V: TRBV7-2
D: TRBD1
J: TRBJ1-2
CDR3: CASSLDSGGGGYGYTF
DNA: TGTGCCAGCAGCTTAGATTCAGGAGGGGGCGGCTATGGCTACACCTTC

size: .
V: TRBV6-5
D: .
J: TRBJ2-7
CDR3: CASSWRGDEQYF
DNA: TGTGCCAGCAGTTGGAGGGGAGACGAGCAGTACTTC

size: few
V: TRBV11-2
D: TRBD1
J: TRBJ2-7
CDR3: CASSGFPRGTYEQYF
DNA: TGTGCCAGCAGCGGGTTCCCCAGGGGGACCTACGAGCAGTACTTC

size: many
V: TRBV12-3/TRBV12-4
D: TRBD1
J: TRBJ2-4
CDR3: CASRGDRENIQYF
DNA: TGTGCCAGCAGGGGGGACAGGGAAAACATTCAGTACTTC

size: .
V: TRBV19
D: .
J: TRBJ2-7
CDR3: CASSINPRRTHEQYF
DNA: TGTGCCAGTAGTATAAATCCCCGGAGGACACACGAGCAGTACTTC

size: .
V: TRBV20-1
D: .
J: TRBJ1-1
CDR3: CSAPPGGSGTEAFF
DNA: TGCAGTGCCCCCCCGGGGGGTAGTGGCACTGAAGCTTTCTTT

size: many
V: TRBV20-1
D: .
J: TRBJ1-2
CDR3: CKARGYYGYTF
DNA: TGCAAAGCTAGGGGATACTATGGCTACACCTTC

size: few
V: TRBV28
D: .
J: TRBJ2-3
CDR3: CASPPGEGTGRMYFTDTQYF
DNA: TGTGCCAGCCCTCCCGGGGAAGGGACGGGTAGGATGTATTTCACAGATACGCAGTATTTT

size: few
V: TRBV5-4
D: .
J: TRBJ2-7
CDR3: CASGAWGPKYEQYF
DNA: TGTGCCAGCGGAGCGTGGGGGCCCAAATACGAGCAGTACTTC

size: .
V: TRBV20-1
D: .
J: TRBJ2-3
CDR3: CSAPGRGSSTDTQYF
DNA: TGCAGTGCTCCTGGGAGGGGGAGCAGCACAGATACGCAGTATTTT

size: many
V: TRBV12-3/TRBV12-4
D: TRBD2
J: TRBJ2-1
CDR3: CASSSRLAGSSYNEQFF
DNA: TGTGCCAGCAGTTCCAGACTAGCGGGGAGCTCCTACAATGAGCAGTTCTTC

size: .
V: TRBV6-6
D: TRBD1
J: TRBJ1-2
CDR3: CASSYFGQVGLGANYGYTF
DNA: TGTGCCAGCAGTTACTTTGGACAGGTCGGATTAGGGGCTAACTATGGCTACACCTTC

size: few
V: TRBV7-7
D: TRBD1
J: TRBJ2-1
CDR3: CASSYGQGRDEQFF
DNA: TGTGCTAGCAGCTATGGACAGGGGCGCGATGAGCAGTTCTTC

size: .
V: TRBV11-1
D: TRBD1
J: TRBJ2-3
CDR3: CASSLVSGTETTDTQYF
DNA: TGTGCCAGCAGCTTAGTATCCGGGACAGAAACCACAGATACGCAGTATTTT

size: .
V: TRBV5-6
D: TRBD1
J: TRBJ1-5
CDR3: CASSLSGQGGQPQHF
DNA: TGTGCCAGCAGCTTGTCCGGACAGGGGGGTCAGCCCCAGCATTTT

size: few
V: TRBV4-2
D: TRBD2
J: TRBJ2-1
CDR3: CASSQGFVSGDSYNEQFF
DNA: TGTGCCAGCAGCCAAGGGTTTGTTAGCGGGGACTCCTACAATGAGCAGTTCTTC

size: .
V: TRBV3-1
D: TRBD1
J: TRBJ1-2
CDR3: CASSHRTGANYGYTF
DNA: TGTGCCAGCAGCCACCGGACAGGAGCAAACTATGGCTACACCTTC

size: .
V: TRBV27
D: TRBD2
J: TRBJ2-7
CDR3: CASNPGLAGSSYEQYF
DNA: TGTGCCAGCAACCCGGGACTAGCGGGCTCCTCCTACGAGCAGTACTTC

size: .
V: TRBV11-2
D: TRBD1
J: TRBJ2-5
CDR3: CASSPVTGVTRETQYF
DNA: TGTGCCAGCAGCCCCGTCACAGGGGTCACTAGGGAGACCCAGTACTTC

size: few
V: TRBV5-5
D: .
J: TRBJ2-2
CDR3: CASSLRPRFGNTGELFF
DNA: TGTGCCAGCAGCTTGCGGCCTCGGTTTGGGAACACCGGGGAGCTGTTTTTT

size: few
V: TRBV5-4
D: .
J: TRBJ2-5
CDR3: CASSFFRETQYF
DNA: TGTGCCAGCAGCTTCTTCCGGGAGACCCAGTACTTC

size: .
V: TRBV7-3
D: .
J: TRBJ2-1
CDR3: CASSPGQLFYNEQFF
DNA: TGTGCCAGCAGCCCCGGACAGCTTTTCTACAATGAGCAGTTCTTC

size: few
V: TRBV6-2/TRBV6-3
D: .
J: TRBJ2-3
CDR3: CASWTRGLRVTDTQYF
DNA: TGTGCCAGCTGGACGCGGGGATTGAGGGTCACAGATACGCAGTATTTT

size: .
V: TRBV18
D: .
J: TRBJ1-1
CDR3: CASSLTDIFEAFF
DNA: TGTGCCAGCTCACTCACCGACATATTTGAAGCTTTCTTT

size: .
V: TRBV30
D: .
J: TRBJ1-2
CDR3: CAWTPPDYGYTF
DNA: TGTGCCTGGACCCCCCCAGACTATGGCTACACCTTC

size: few
V: TRBV12-3/TRBV12-4
D: TRBD1
J: TRBJ2-1
CDR3: CASSPPGQGANEQFF
DNA: TGTGCCAGCAGTCCTCCGGGACAGGGGGCCAATGAGCAGTTCTTC

size: .
V: TRBV12-3/TRBV12-4
D: TRBD2
J: TRBJ2-6
CDR3: CASIGLAGGSSGANVLTF
DNA: TGTGCCAGCATTGGACTAGCGGGGGGGAGCTCTGGGGCCAACGTCCTGACTTTC

size: .
V: TRBV9
D: .
J: TRBJ2-3
CDR3: CASSVDASTDTQYF
DNA: TGTGCCAGCAGCGTAGACGCTAGCACAGATACGCAGTATTTT

size: few
V: TRBV6-5
D: .
J: TRBJ1-1
CDR3: CASRYGTNTEAFF
DNA: TGTGCCAGCAGGTACGGGACCAACACTGAAGCTTTCTTT

size: few
V: TRBV20-1
D: .
J: TRBJ1-2
CDR3: CSARVAGSYGYTF
DNA: TGCAGTGCTAGAGTAGCAGGCTCCTATGGCTACACCTTC

size: many
V: TRBV5-1
D: .
J: TRBJ2-1
CDR3: CASSFGAGANEQFF
DNA: TGCGCCAGCAGCTTCGGCGCGGGGGCCAATGAGCAGTTCTTC

size: many
V: TRBV7-3
D: .
J: TRBJ2-6
CDR3: CASSTQQGPGANVLTF
DNA: TGTGCCAGCAGCACCCAACAGGGCCCTGGGGCCAACGTCCTGACTTTC

size: few
V: TRBV5-1
D: .
J: TRBJ2-5
CDR3: CASSKGGAETQYF
DNA: TGCGCCAGCAGCAAGGGAGGTGCGGAGACCCAGTACTTC

size: few
V: TRBV7-2
D: .
J: TRBJ2-7
CDR3: CASIHAPGSYEQYF
DNA: TGTGCCAGCATCCATGCCCCCGGGTCCTACGAGCAGTACTTC

size: .
V: TRBV9
D: TRBD1
J: TRBJ1-1
CDR3: CASSPQDRHEAFF
DNA: TGTGCCAGCAGCCCACAGGACAGGCACGAAGCTTTCTTT

size: many
V: TRBV5-4
D: .
J: TRBJ2-4
CDR3: CASSLTGLAKNIQYF
DNA: TGTGCCAGCAGCTTGACGGGCCTAGCCAAAAACATTCAGTACTTC

size: .
V: TRBV12-3/TRBV12-4
D: .
J: TRBJ2-6
CDR3: CASRGEAGANVLTF
DNA: TGTGCCAGCAGGGGGGAGGCTGGGGCCAACGTCCTGACTTTC